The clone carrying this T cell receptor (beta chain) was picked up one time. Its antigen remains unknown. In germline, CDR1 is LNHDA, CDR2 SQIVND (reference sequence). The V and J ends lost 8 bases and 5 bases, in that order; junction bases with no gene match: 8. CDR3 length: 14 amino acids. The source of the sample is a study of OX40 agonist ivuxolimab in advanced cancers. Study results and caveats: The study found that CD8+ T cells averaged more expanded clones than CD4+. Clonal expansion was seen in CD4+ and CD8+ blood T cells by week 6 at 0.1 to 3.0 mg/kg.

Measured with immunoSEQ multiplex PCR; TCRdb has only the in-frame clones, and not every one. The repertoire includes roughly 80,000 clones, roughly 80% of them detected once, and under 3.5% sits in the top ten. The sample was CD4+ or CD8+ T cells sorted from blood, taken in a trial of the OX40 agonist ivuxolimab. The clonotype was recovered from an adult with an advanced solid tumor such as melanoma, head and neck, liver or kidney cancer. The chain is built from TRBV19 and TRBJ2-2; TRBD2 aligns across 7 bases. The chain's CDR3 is CASQRTGGTGELFF. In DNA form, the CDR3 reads TGTGCCAGTCAGAGGACCGGGGGGACCGGGGAGCTGTTTTTT.